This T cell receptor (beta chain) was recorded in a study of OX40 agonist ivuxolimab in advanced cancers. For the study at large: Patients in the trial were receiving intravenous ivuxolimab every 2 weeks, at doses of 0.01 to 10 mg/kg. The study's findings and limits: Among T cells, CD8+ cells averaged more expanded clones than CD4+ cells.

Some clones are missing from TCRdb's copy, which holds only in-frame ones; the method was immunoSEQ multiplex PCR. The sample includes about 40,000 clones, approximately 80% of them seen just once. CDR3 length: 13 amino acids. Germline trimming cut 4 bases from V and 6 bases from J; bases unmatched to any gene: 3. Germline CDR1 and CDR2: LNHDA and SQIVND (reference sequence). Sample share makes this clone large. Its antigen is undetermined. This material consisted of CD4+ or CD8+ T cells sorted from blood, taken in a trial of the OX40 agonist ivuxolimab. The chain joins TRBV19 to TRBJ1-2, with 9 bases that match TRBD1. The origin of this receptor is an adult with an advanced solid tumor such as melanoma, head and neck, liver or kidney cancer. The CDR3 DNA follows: TGTGCCAGTAGTACACAGGGGGCGAATGGCTACACCTTC. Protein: CASSTQGANGYTF. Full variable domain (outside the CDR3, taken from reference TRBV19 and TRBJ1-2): DGGITQSPKYLFRKEGQNVTLSCEQNLNHDAMYWYRQDPGQGLRLIYYSQIVNDFQKGDIAEGYSVSREKKESFPLTVTSAQKNPTAFYLCASSTQGANGYTFGSGTRLTVV.